Listed here is a single TCR beta chain. The sample belongs to a study of blood T cell repertoires in COVID-19. With 5 bases removed from V and 3 bases from J, the gap between germline ends came to 14 bases. The germline V gene has CDR1 ENHRY and CDR2 SYGVKD. This CDR3 comprises 15 residues. TCRdb's table, derived via immunoSEQ multiplex PCR, lists solely in-frame clones and lacks some. The table records about 190,000 clones, roughly 80% of them present only once. This TCR came from a woman aged 50 to 65 with acute or convalescent COVID-19. V and J are TRBV10-3 and TRBJ1-3; maybe TRBD1 (6 bases). The sequenced sample was peripheral blood. CDR3 DNA: TGTGCCATCAGTCCATATCAGGGGCTTGGAAACACCATATATTTT. Encoded protein: CAISPYQGLGNTIYF.